This record concerns one T cell receptor (beta chain) sequence. The source of the sample is a study of blood T cell repertoires in COVID-19. Under the authors' procedure: Reference gene primer amplification gave estimated nucleated cell counts. TCRdb's table, derived via immunoSEQ multiplex PCR, lists solely in-frame clones and lacks some. Clone size and V and J calls were adopted from that table, with D and trimming inferred from the DNA. The data show about 70,000 clones, about four fifths seen once. This TCR derives from a man in his sixties or seventies who had recovered from COVID-19. The sample consisted of peripheral blood.

The CDR3 nucleotides read TGTGCCAGCAGCTTGAACGGCGGGAGTCCCACCGGGGAGCTGTTTTTT. Its protein is CASSLNGGSPTGELFF. The chain uses TRBV7-2 and TRBJ2-2; 7 bases match TRBD2. The V gene end was trimmed by 3 bases and the J gene end by 4 bases; junction bases not matched to a gene: 8. Germline loops: CDR1 SGHTA, CDR2 FQGNSA. The CDR3 runs 16 residues.